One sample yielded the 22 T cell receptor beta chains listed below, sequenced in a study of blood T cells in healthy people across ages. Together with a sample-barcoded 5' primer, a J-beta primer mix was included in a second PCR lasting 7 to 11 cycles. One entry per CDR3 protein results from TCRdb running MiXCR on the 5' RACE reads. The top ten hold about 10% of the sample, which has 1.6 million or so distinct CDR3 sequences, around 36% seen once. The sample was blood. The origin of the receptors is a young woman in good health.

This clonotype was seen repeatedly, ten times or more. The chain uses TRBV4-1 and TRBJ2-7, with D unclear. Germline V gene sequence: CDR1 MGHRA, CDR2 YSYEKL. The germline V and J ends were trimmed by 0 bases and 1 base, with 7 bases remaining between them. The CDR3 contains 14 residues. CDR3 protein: CASSQDGRSYEQYF. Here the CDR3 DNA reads TGCGCCAGCAGCCAAGATGGTAGGTCCTACGAGCAGTACTTC.

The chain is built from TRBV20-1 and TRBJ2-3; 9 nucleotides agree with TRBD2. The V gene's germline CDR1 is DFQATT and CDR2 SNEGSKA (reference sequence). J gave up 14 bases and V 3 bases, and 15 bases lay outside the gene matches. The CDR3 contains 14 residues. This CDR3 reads CSASPGLATGSGYF. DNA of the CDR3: TGCAGTGCTAGTCCGGGACTAGCTACCGGGAGCGGGTATTTT.

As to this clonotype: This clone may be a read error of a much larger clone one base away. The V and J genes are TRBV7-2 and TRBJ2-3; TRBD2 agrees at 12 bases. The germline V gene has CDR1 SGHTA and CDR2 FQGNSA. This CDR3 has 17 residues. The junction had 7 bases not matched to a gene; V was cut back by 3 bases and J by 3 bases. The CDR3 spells CASSLPSGREGTDTQYF. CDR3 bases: TGTGCCAGCAGCTTGCCTAGCGGGAGGGAGGGAACAGATACGCAGTATTTT.

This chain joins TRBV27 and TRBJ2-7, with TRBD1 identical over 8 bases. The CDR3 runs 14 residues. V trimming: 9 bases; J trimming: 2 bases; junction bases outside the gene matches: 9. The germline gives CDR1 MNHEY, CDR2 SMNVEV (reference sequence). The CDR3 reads CASRRTGYTYEQYF. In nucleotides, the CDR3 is TGTGCCAGTCGTAGGACAGGGTATACCTACGAGCAGTACTTC.

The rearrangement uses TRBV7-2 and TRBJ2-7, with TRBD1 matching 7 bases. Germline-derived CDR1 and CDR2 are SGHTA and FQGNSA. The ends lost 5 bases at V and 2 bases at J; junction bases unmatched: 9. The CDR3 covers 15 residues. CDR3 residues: CASSPQGQTTYEQYF. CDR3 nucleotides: TGTGCCAGCAGCCCACAGGGACAGACGACCTACGAGCAGTACTTC.

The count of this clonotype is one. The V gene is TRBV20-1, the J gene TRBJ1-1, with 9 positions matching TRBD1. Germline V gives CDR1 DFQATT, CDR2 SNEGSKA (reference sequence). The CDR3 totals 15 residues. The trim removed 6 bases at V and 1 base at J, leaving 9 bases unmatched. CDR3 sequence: CSAKMGQGRNTEAFF. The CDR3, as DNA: TGCAGTGCCAAAATGGGACAGGGACGGAACACTGAAGCTTTCTTT.

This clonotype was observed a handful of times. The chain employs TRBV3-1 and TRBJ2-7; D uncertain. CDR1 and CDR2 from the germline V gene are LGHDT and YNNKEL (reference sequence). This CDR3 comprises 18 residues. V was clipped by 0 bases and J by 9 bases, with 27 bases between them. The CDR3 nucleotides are TGTGCCAGCAGCCAAGATCGAATCTCGCCTAACATGTGGAAGGGGCAGTACTTC. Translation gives CASSQDRISPNMWKGQYF.

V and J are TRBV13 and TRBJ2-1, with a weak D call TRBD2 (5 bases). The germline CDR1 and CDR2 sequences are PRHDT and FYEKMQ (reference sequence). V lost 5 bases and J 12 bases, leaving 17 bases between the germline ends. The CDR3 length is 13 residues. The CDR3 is CASSTRGKGGQFF. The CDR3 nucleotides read TGTGCCAGCAGCACTCGGGGAAAGGGTGGGCAGTTCTTC.

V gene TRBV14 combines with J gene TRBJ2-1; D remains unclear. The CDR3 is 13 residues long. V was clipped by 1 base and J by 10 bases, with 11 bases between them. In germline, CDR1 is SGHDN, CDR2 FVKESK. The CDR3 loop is CASSQVGRVEQFF. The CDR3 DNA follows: TGTGCCAGCAGCCAAGTCGGTAGGGTAGAGCAGTTCTTC. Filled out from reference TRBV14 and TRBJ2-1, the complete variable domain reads EAGVTQFPSHSVIEKGQTVTLRCDPISGHDNLYWYRRVMGKEIKFLLHFVKESKQDESGMPNNRFLAERTGGTYSTLKVQPAELEDSGVYFCASSQVGRVEQFFGPGTRLTVL.

This CDR3 is CSVELAGGLNTGELFF. In DNA form, the CDR3 reads TGCAGCGTTGAACTAGCGGGGGGCCTTAACACCGGGGAGCTGTTTTTT. The chain carries TRBV29-1 and TRBJ2-2; 11 bases agree with TRBD2. From germline, CDR1 is SQVTM and CDR2 ANQGSEA. CDR3 length: 16 amino acids. V gave up 2 bases and J gave up 2 bases; unmatched junction bases: 4.

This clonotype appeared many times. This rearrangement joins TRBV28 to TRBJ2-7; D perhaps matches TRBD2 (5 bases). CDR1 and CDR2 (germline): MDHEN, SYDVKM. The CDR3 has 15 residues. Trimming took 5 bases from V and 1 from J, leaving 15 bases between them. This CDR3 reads CASSGNGLLSYEQYF. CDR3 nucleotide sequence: TGTGCCAGCAGTGGGAACGGACTCCTATCCTACGAGCAGTACTTC.

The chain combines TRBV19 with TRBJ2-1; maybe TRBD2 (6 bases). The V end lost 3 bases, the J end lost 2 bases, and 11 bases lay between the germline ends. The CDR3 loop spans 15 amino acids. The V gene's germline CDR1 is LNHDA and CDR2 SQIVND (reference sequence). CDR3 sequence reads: CASSIRGMTYNEQFF. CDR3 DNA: TGTGCCAGTAGTATTCGGGGGATGACCTACAATGAGCAGTTCTTC.

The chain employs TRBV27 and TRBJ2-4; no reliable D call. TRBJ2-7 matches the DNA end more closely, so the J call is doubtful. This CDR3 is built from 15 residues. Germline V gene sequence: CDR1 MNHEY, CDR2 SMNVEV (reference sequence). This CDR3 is CASSFFRSNDHEQYF. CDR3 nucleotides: TGTGCCAGCAGTTTTTTCAGGTCGAATGACCACGAGCAGTACTTC.

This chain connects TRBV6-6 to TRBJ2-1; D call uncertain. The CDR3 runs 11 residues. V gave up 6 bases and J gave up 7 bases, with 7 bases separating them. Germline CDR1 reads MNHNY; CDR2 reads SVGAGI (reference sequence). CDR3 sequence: CASRLMNEQFF. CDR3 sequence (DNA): TGTGCCAGCAGGCTGATGAATGAGCAGTTCTTC.

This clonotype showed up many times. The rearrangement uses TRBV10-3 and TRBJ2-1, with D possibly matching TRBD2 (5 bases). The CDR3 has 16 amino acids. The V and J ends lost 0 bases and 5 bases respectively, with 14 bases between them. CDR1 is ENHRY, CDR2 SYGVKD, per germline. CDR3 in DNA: TGTGCCATCAGTGAGTCGTTGAGGGAGTTAAACAATGAGCAGTTCTTC. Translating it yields CAISESLRELNNEQFF.

CDR3 residues: CASSIRETGSGEKLFF. CDR3 in DNA: TGCGCCAGCAGCATCCGAGAGACAGGGTCGGGCGAAAAACTGTTTTTT. This chain uses TRBV5-1 with TRBJ1-4; 7 positions agree with TRBD1. V shed 4 bases, J shed 8 bases, and the junction held 14 bases outside the gene matches. CDR1 and CDR2 from the germline V gene are SGHRS and YFSETQ. The CDR3 has 16 amino acids.

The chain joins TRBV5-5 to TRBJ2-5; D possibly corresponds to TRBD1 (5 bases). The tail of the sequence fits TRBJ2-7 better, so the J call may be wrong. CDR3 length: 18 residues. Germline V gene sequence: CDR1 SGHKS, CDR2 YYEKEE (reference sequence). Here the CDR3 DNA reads TGTGCCAGCAACTTTTGGCCCCCCCAGGGCCGGTCTATCGACGAGCAGTACTTC. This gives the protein CASNFWPPQGRSIDEQYF.

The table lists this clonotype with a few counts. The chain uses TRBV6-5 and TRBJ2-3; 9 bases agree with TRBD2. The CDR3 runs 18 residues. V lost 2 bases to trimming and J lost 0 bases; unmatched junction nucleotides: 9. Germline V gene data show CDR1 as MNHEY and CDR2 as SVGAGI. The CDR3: CASSYASLTSGSTDTQYF. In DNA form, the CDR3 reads TGTGCCAGCAGTTACGCCTCACTGACTAGCGGTAGCACAGATACGCAGTATTTT.

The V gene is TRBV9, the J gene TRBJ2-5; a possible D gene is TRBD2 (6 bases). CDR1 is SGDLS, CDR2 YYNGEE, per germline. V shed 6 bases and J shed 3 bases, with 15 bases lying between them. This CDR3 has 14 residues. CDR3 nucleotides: TGTGCCAGCACCCGTGCGGCGGGGAAAGAGACCCAGTACTTC. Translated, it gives CASTRAAGKETQYF.

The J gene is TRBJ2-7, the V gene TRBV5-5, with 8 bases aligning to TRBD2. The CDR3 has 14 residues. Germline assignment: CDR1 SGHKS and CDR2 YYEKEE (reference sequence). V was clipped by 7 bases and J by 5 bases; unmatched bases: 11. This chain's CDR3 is CASGTLAGLDEQYF. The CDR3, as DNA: TGTGCCAGCGGAACCCTAGCGGGTTTGGACGAGCAGTACTTC.

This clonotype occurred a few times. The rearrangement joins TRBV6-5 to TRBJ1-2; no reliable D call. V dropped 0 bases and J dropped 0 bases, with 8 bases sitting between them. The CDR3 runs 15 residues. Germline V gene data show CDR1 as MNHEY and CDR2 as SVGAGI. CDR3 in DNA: TGTGCCAGCAGTTACTCGCGGGAGGCTAACTATGGCTACACCTTC. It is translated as CASSYSREANYGYTF.

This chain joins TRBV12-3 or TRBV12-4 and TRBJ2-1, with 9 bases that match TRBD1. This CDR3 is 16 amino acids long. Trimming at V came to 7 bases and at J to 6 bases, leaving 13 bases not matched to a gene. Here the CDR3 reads CASTQTRGTGINEQFF. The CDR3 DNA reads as TGTGCCAGCACCCAAACTAGGGGGACAGGGATCAATGAGCAGTTCTTC.